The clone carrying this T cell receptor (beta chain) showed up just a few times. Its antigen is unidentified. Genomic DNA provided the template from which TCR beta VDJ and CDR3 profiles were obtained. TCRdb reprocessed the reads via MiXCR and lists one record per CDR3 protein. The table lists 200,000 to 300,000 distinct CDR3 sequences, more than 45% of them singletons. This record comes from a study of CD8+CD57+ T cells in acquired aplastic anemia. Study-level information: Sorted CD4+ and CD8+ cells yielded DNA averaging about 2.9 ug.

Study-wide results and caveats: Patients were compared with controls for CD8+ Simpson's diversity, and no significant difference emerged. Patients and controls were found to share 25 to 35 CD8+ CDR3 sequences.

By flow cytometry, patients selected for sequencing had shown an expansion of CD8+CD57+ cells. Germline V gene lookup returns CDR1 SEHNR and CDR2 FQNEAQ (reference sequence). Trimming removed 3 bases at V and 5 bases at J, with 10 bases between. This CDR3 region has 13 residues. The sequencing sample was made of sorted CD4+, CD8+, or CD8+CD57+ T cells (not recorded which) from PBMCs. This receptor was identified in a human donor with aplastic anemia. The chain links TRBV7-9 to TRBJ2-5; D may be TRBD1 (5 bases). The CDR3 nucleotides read TGTGCCAGCAGCTTGGCAGGGTACGAGACCCAGTACTTC. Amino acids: CASSLAGYETQYF.